These 12 T cell receptor beta chains were all obtained from the same sample, sequenced in a study of early T cells in non-severe SARS-CoV-2 infection. Via MiXCR, TCRdb re-called the 5' RACE reads, giving one row per CDR3 protein. Here the sample spans 64,000 or so distinct CDR3 sequences, about 11% being singletons. The starting material was whole blood, obtained at baseline. All receptors derive from an adult who was a healthcare worker with PCR-confirmed SARS-CoV-2 infection or an uninfected control (not recorded which).

A few counts support this clonotype. V gene TRBV6-5 combines with J gene TRBJ1-2; D perhaps matches TRBD1 (6 bases). CDR1 and CDR2 (germline): MNHEY, SVGAGI. Trimming stripped 5 bases from V and 4 bases from J, with 8 bases between. The CDR3 is 12 amino acids. CDR3 sequence: CASSLGAYGYTF. In DNA, the CDR3 is TGTGCCAGCAGTCTGGGGGCCTATGGCTACACCTTC.

This clonotype was seen a few times. The CDR3 sequence is CASSPLSTEQAFF. The DNA for the CDR3 is TGTGCCAGCTCACCACTCTCCACAGAGCAGGCTTTCTTT. The chain couples TRBV18 to TRBJ1-1; D is unresolved. V dropped 1 base and J dropped 11 bases, with 14 bases sitting between them. The CDR3 covers 13 residues. CDR1 KGHSH and CDR2 LQKENI come from the germline V gene.

There are many counts of this clonotype. The chain couples TRBV6-6 to TRBJ1-6; D is perhaps TRBD1 (6 bases). V lost 3 bases, J lost 0 bases, and 18 bases lay in between. The CDR3 covers 19 residues. Germline V gives CDR1 MNHNY, CDR2 SVGAGI (reference sequence). CDR3 sequence: CASSYMRLGQSSYNSPLHF. The CDR3 DNA is TGTGCCAGCAGTTATATGCGACTTGGACAGAGCTCCTATAATTCACCCCTCCACTTT.

The table lists this clonotype with a few counts. The chain recombines TRBV12-5 with TRBJ1-2; D remains ambiguous. V was pared by 6 bases and J by 5 bases, with 19 bases between. The germline V gene encodes CDR1 LGHNT and CDR2 FRNRAP. The CDR3 is 15 amino acids. CDR3 sequence: CASGPYGGLHYGYTF. The CDR3, as DNA: TGTGCTAGTGGCCCATACGGAGGGCTTCATTATGGCTACACCTTC.

The rearrangement uses TRBV29-1 and TRBJ2-1, with 7 positions matching TRBD1. The CDR3 length is 12 residues. Germline V gene sequence: CDR1 SQVTM, CDR2 ANQGSEA. V gave up 7 bases and J gave up 12 bases; unmatched junction bases: 12. The CDR3 reads CSAAGTVEAQFF. CDR3 DNA: TGCAGCGCCGCCGGGACAGTTGAGGCGCAGTTCTTC.

The V call is TRBV20-1, the J call TRBJ2-5; 9 bases are shared with TRBD2. Germline V gene sequence: CDR1 DFQATT, CDR2 SNEGSKA (reference sequence). J gave up 5 bases and V 2 bases, and 3 bases lay outside the gene matches. CDR3 length: 13 amino acids. This CDR3 is CSARLAGIETQYF. CDR3 DNA sequence: TGCAGTGCTAGACTAGCGGGGATCGAGACCCAGTACTTC.

The chain joins TRBV7-8 to TRBJ2-7; a weak D match, TRBD2 (5 bases). Germline-derived CDR1 and CDR2 are SGHVS and FQNEAQ. The CDR3 covers 13 residues. V was pared by 5 bases and J by 3 bases, with 11 bases between. The DNA for the CDR3 is TGTGCCAGCAGCCCACGACTAAACTACGAGCAGTACTTC. It encodes CASSPRLNYEQYF. The complete variable domain, with remaining parts taken from reference TRBV7-8 and TRBJ2-7, reads GAGVSQSPRYKVAKRGQDVALRCDPISGHVSLFWYQQALGQGPEFLTYFQNEAQLDKSGLPSDRFFAERPEGSVSTLKIQRTQQEDSAVYLCASSPRLNYEQYFGPGTRLTVT.

Points on this clonotype: A junction end diverges from the germline sequence, so it may reflect a read error. CDR3 protein: CATSQVAGGATEAFF. The CDR3 nucleotides read TGCGCCACCAGCCAAGTTGCAGGAGGCGCCACTGAAGCTTTCTTT. The genes are TRBV4-1 and TRBJ1-1; no clear D gene. This CDR3 region has 15 residues. Germline V lookup: CDR1 MGHRA, CDR2 YSYEKL.

This clonotype was found a few times. The genes are TRBV11-2 and TRBJ1-5; D remains ambiguous. V was cut by 1 base and J by 3 bases, with 4 bases left in between. From germline, CDR1 is SGHAT and CDR2 FQNNGV. The CDR3 has 13 residues. CDR3 residues: CASSLGYNQPQHF. As DNA, the CDR3 is TGTGCCAGCAGCTTAGGATACAATCAGCCCCAGCATTTT.

The chain carries TRBV4-3 and TRBJ2-3; TRBD2 matches at 10 bases. Germline assignment: CDR1 LGHNA and CDR2 YSLEER. V trimming: 0 bases; J trimming: 5 bases; junction bases outside the gene matches: 11. CDR3 size: 18 residues. In DNA form, the CDR3 reads TGCGCCAGCAGCCAAGAAGCTGTAGCGGGGGGCCGGGAAGATACGCAGTATTTT. Protein product: CASSQEAVAGGREDTQYF.

This clonotype has only a few counts. This sequence joins TRBV14 and TRBJ2-1; maybe TRBD2 (6 bases). Trimming shortened V by 1 base and J by 6 bases, and 13 bases separated the two germline ends. The CDR3 runs 15 residues. The germline CDR1 and CDR2 sequences are SGHDN and FVKESK. The CDR3 DNA is TGTGCCAGCAGCCAAGTCCGGGGGTTGGGCAATGAGCAGTTCTTC. Amino acids: CASSQVRGLGNEQFF.

This clonotype came up a few times. This chain joins TRBV18 and TRBJ1-5; 7 bases align to TRBD1. Trimming at V came to 3 bases and at J to 2 bases, leaving 7 bases not matched to a gene. The CDR3 loop spans 16 amino acids. CDR1 is KGHSH, CDR2 LQKENI, per germline. The CDR3 nucleotides read TGTGCCAGCTCACCGGACAGGCGGGTAGGCAATCAGCCCCAGCATTTT. Protein product: CASSPDRRVGNQPQHF.